These 9 T cell receptor beta chains were all obtained from the same sample, sequenced in a study of molecular identifiers for immune sequencing clone quantification. TCRdb fed the PCR reads into MiXCR, producing one record per CDR3 protein. Of nearly 650,000 distinct CDR3 sequences listed, less than 30% were seen once; the top ten hold 0.78%. Material: naive CD8+ T cells from blood, with Jurkat cell RNA spiked in. The subset here: FACS-sorted CD8+CD4-CCR7+CD45RA+ naive T cells. These receptors were taken from a human donor in good health. Some libraries in this study had Jurkat cell RNA spiked in.

In this sample, this clonotype turned up many times. The CDR3 spells CASSEGQGASETQYF. The CDR3 nucleotides are TGTGCCAGCAGTGAAGGACAGGGGGCATCAGAGACCCAGTACTTC. The rearrangement uses TRBV6-1 and TRBJ2-5; 10 bases match TRBD1. The V gene end was trimmed by 1 base and the J gene end by 4 bases; junction bases not matched to a gene: 3. The germline CDR1 and CDR2 sequences are MNHNS and SASEGT. There are 15 residues in the CDR3.

Remarks on this clonotype: With a much larger clone just one base away, this may be a read error. V is TRBV9 and J is TRBJ2-1; weak D call: TRBD1 (6 bases). This CDR3 contains 17 residues. Deletions cut 3 bases from V and 0 bases from J, with 16 bases between. Germline CDR1 and CDR2: SGDLS and YYNGEE. For the CDR3, the DNA is TGTGCCAGCAGCGCCATATACAGGGAAGGCTCCTACAATGAGCAGTTCTTC. Its protein product is CASSAIYREGSYNEQFF.

This clonotype was found many times. The J gene is TRBJ2-7, the V gene TRBV5-4; 8 bases agree with TRBD1. The CDR3 extends over 14 amino acids. Germline CDR1 and CDR2: SGHNT and YYREEE (reference sequence). V lost 5 bases, J lost 5 bases, and 9 bases stayed unmatched. The CDR3 nucleotides read TGTGCCAGCAGTACCGGGACAGGTCTTAACGAGCAGTACTTC. It codes for CASSTGTGLNEQYF.

About this clonotype itself: The CDR3 ends on some other residue instead of the conserved phenylalanine or tryptophan, so this is likely a read error. The chain joins TRBV4-3 to TRBJ2-2, with D tentatively TRBD1 or TRBD2 (5 bases each). The germline gives CDR1 LGHNA, CDR2 YSLEER. Trimming pared 4 bases from V and 4 bases from J, leaving 16 bases between. The CDR3 is 16 amino acids. The CDR3 region is CASSPGVGQGTGELFL. The CDR3 DNA reads as TGCGCCAGCAGCCCCGGGGTGGGGCAGGGCACCGGGGAGCTGTTTCTT.

The V call is TRBV19, the J call TRBJ1-1; unclear D gene. CDR1 LNHDA and CDR2 SQIVND come from the germline V gene (reference sequence). V lost 7 bases and J lost 5, with 11 bases in between. CDR3 length: 12 residues. The CDR3 region has the DNA TGTGCCAGTAAGGCGGATGTAACTGAAGCTTTCTTT. Translated, it gives CASKADVTEAFF.

There are many counts of this clonotype. The chain recombines TRBV9 with TRBJ1-6; 10 nucleotides align to TRBD1. Germline V gene lookup returns CDR1 SGDLS and CDR2 YYNGEE. The CDR3 has 15 amino acids. Germline trimming cut 1 base from V and 7 bases from J; bases unmatched to any gene: 2. The DNA for the CDR3 is TGTGCCAGCAGCGTAAGACAGGGGGCGAATTCACCCCTCCACTTT. This encodes CASSVRQGANSPLHF.

This chain uses TRBV7-9 with TRBJ2-7; perhaps TRBD2 as D (5 bases). Looked up from germline, CDR1 is SEHNR and CDR2 is FQNEAQ (reference sequence). V was clipped by 10 bases and J by 0 bases, with 10 bases between them. The CDR3 spans 12 residues. The CDR3 reads CATGGLSYEQYF. For the CDR3, the DNA is TGTGCCACCGGCGGGCTCTCCTACGAGCAGTACTTC.

Ten or more counts support this clonotype. This sequence joins TRBV7-9 and TRBJ2-6, with D hard to call. The CDR3 totals 17 residues. Deletions cut 5 bases from V and 2 bases from J, with 16 bases between. In germline, CDR1 is SEHNR, CDR2 FQNEAQ (reference sequence). CDR3: CASSLPSAAPGANVLTF. As DNA, the CDR3 is TGTGCCAGCAGCCTCCCGTCGGCAGCCCCTGGGGCCAACGTCCTGACTTTC. The full variable domain, in which reference TRBV7-9 and TRBJ2-6 provide the parts outside the CDR3, is DTGVSQNPRHKITKRGQNVTFRCDPISEHNRLYWYRQTLGQGPEFLTYFQNEAQLEKSRLLSDRFSAERPKGSFSTLEIQRTEQGDSAMYLCASSLPSAAPGANVLTFGAGSRLTVL.

This clonotype was observed many times. The rearrangement uses TRBV5-1 and TRBJ2-1; 7 nucleotides match TRBD2. Germline V CDR1 and CDR2: SGHRS, YFSETQ. The CDR3 consists of 13 residues. Germline trimming cut 2 bases from V and 6 bases from J; bases unmatched to any gene: 2. DNA of the CDR3: TGCGCCAGCAGCTTTGGGGGGGGCAATGAGCAGTTCTTC. Encoded protein: CASSFGGGNEQFF.